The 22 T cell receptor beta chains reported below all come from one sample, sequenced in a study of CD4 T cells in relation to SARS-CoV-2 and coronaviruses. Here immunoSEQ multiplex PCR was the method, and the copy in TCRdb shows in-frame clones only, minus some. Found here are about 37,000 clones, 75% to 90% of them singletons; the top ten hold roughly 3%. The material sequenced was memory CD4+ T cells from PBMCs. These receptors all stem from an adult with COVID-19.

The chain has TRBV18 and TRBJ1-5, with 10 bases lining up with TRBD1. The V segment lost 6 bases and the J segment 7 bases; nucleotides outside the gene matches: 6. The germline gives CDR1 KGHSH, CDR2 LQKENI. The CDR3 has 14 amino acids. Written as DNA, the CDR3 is TGTGCCAGCTCCCGACAGGGGGCTCAGCAGCCCCAGCATTTT. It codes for CASSRQGAQQPQHF.

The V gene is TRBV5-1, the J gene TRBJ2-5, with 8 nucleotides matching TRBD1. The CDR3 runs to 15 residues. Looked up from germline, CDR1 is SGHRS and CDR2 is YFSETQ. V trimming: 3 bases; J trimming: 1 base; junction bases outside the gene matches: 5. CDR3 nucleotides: TGCGCCAGCAGCTCAGGGGGCATGTCCCAAGAGACCCAGTACTTC. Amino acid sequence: CASSSGGMSQETQYF.

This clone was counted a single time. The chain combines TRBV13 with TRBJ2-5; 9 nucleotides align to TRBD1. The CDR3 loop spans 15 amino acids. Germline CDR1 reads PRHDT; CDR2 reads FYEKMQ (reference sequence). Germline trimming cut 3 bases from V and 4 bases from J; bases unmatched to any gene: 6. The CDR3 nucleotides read TGTGCCAGCAGCTTGGCCCCGGGACAGGGAGAGACCCAGTACTTC. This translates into CASSLAPGQGETQYF.

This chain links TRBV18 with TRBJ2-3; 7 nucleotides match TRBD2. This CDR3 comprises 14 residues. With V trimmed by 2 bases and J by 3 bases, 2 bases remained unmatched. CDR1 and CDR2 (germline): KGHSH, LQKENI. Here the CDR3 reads CASSPASGTDTQYF. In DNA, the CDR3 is TGTGCCAGCTCACCAGCTAGCGGTACAGATACGCAGTATTTT.

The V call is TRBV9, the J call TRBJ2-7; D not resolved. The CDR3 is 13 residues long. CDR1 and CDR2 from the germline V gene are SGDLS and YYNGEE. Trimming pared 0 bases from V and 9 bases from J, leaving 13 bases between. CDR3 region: CASSVEGTTGQYF. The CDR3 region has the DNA TGTGCCAGCAGCGTAGAAGGTACGACTGGGCAGTACTTC.

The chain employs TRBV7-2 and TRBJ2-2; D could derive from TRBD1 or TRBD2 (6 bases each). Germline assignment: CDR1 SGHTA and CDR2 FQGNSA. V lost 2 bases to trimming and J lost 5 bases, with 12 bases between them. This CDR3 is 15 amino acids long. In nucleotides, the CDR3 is TGTGCCAGCAGCTTATTCAGGGGAGGAACCGGGGAGCTGTTTTTT. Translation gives CASSLFRGGTGELFF.

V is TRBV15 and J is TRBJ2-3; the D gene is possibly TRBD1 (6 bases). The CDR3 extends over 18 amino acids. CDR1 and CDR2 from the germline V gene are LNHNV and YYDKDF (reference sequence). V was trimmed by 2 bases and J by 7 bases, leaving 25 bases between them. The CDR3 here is CATSRPQGFPTSRNTQYF. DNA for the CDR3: TGTGCCACCAGCAGACCTCAGGGGTTCCCTACCTCACGTAATACGCAGTATTTT.

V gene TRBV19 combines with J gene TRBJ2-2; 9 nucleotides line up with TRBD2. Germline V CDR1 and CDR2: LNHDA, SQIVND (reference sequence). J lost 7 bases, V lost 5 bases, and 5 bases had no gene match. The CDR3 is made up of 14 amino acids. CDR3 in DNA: TGTGCCAGTAGTTCCCTGACTAGCGGCGGGGAGCTGTTTTTT. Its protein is CASSSLTSGGELFF.

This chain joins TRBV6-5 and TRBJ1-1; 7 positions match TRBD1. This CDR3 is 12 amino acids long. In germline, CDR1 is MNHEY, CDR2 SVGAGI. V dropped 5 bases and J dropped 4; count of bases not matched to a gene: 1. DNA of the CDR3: TGTGCCAGCAGTAGGGGGCCCACTGAAGCTTTCTTT. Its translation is CASSRGPTEAFF.

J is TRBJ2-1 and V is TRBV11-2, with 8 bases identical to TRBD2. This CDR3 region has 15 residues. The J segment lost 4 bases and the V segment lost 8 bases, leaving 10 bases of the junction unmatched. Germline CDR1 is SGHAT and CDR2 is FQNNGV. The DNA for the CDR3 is TGTGCCAGCTGCGTCATATCTAGCGGGTACAATGAGCAGTTCTTC. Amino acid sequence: CASCVISSGYNEQFF.

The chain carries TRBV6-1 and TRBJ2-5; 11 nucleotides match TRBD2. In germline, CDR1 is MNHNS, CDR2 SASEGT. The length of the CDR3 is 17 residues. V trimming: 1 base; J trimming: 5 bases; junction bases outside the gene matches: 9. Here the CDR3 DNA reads TGTGCCAGCAGTGAAGTCACTAGCGGGAGCTATCGTGAGACCCAGTACTTC. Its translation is CASSEVTSGSYRETQYF.

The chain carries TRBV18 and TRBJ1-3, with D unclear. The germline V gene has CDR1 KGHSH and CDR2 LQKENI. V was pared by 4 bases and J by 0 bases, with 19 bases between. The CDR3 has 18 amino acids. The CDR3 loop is CASSHNEIDGYSGNTIYF. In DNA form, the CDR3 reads TGTGCCAGCTCACACAACGAAATCGACGGGTACTCTGGAAACACCATATATTTT.

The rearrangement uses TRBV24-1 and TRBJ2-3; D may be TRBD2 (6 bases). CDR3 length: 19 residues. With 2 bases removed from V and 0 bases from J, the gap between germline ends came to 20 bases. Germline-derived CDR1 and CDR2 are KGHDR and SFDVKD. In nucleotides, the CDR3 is TGTGCCACCAGTGATTCTGGGGTAGGCGGGACCACTAGCACAGATACGCAGTATTTT. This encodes CATSDSGVGGTTSTDTQYF.

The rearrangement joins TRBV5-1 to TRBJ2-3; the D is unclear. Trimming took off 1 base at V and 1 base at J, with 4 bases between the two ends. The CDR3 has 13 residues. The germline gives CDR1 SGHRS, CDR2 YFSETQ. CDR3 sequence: CASSLMGTDTQYF. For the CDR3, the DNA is TGCGCCAGCAGCTTGATGGGCACAGATACGCAGTATTTT.

The CDR3 DNA reads TGTGCCAGCAGCCATGGGGGATTATTCGACGAGCAGTACTTC. It translates to CASSHGGLFDEQYF. The chain links TRBV14 to TRBJ2-7; possibly TRBD1 or TRBD2 for D (5 bases each). Germline V gives CDR1 SGHDN, CDR2 FVKESK. Trimming left V 3 bases short and J 5 bases short, with 14 bases between. The CDR3 sequence is 14 residues long.

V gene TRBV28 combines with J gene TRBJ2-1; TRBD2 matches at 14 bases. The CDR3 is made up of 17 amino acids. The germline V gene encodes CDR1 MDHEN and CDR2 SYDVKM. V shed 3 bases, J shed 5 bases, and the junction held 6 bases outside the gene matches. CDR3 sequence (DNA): TGTGCCAGCAGTTTCATGATGGGACTAGCGGGAGACAATGAGCAGTTCTTC. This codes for CASSFMMGLAGDNEQFF.

Here the CDR3 DNA reads TGCGCCAGCAGCCCAACACCTAGCGGGGTATACAATGAGCAGTTCTTC. Protein sequence: CASSPTPSGVYNEQFF. The chain combines TRBV5-1 with TRBJ2-1; 9 bases match TRBD2. The V segment lost 4 bases and the J segment 4 bases; nucleotides outside the gene matches: 9. Germline V gives CDR1 SGHRS, CDR2 YFSETQ. CDR3 size: 16 residues.

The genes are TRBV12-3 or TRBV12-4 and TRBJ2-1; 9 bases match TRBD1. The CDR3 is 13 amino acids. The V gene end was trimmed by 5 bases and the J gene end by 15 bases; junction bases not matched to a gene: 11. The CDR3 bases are TGTGCCAGCAGTATGGGACAGGGAATGTCTCGGTTCTTC. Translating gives CASSMGQGMSRFF.

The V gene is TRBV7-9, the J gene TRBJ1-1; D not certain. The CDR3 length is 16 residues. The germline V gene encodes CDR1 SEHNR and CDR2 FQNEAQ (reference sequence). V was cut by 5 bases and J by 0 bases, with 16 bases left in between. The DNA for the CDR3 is TGTGCCAGCAGCCCGTCGCGGGCAGCCATGAACACTGAAGCTTTCTTT. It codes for CASSPSRAAMNTEAFF.

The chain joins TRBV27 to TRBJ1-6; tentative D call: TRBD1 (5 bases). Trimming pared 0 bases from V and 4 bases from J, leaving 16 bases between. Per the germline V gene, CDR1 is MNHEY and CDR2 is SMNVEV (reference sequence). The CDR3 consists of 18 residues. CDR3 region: CASSLSVQARRYNSPLHF. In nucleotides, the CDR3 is TGTGCCAGCAGTTTATCGGTACAGGCCCGACGTTATAATTCACCCCTCCACTTT.

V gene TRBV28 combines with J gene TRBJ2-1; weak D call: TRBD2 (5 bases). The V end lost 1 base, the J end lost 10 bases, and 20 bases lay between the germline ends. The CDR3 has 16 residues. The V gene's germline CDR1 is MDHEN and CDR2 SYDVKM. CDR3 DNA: TGTGCCAGCAGTTTATTGGGCAGCGAGAGGGTGGGGGAGCAGTTCTTC. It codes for CASSLLGSERVGEQFF.

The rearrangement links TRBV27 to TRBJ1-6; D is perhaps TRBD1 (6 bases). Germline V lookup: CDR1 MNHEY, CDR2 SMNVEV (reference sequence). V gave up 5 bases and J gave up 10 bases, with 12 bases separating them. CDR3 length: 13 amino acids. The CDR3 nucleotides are TGTGCCAGCAGTCACAGGGATGCGTCACCCCTCCACTTT. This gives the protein CASSHRDASPLHF.